These T cell receptor beta chains were read from a single sample in a study of T cells in Graves' hyperthyroidism and ophthalmopathy. TCRdb analysed the multiplex PCR reads with MiXCR anew, one entry per CDR3 protein. The data hold around 390,000 distinct CDR3 sequences, with about 15% observed a single time. The sample taken for sequencing was blood. All receptors come from a woman in her twenties or thirties with Graves' ophthalmopathy. Each CDR3 is given with its conserved first and last residue. Fields, in order: V gene, D gene, CDR3 length, J gene, clone size, CDR3 DNA, CDR3 protein. The D gene is left open where the match is weak. Not all rows give a size; the values are once, few, many and, for expanded clones, a class.

v_gene: TRBV2
d_gene: NA
len: 15
j_gene: TRBJ2-7
abundance: many
CDR3nt: TGTGCCAGCAGTGAATTAAAGCGCGGACCCTACGAGCAGTACTTC
CDR3aa: CASSELKRGPYEQYF

v_gene: TRBV7-9
d_gene: NA
len: 15
j_gene: TRBJ1-2
abundance: many
CDR3nt: TGTGCCAGCAGCTTAGAATCTCAGGGGCTAGAGGGCTACACCTTC
CDR3aa: CASSLESQGLEGYTF

v_gene: TRBV10-3
d_gene: NA
len: 13
j_gene: TRBJ1-6
abundance: many
CDR3nt: TGTGCCATCAGTGAGTCAGAGTTCGCAGCCCTCCACTTT
CDR3aa: CAISESEFAALHF

v_gene: TRBV10-2
d_gene: NA
len: 14
j_gene: TRBJ2-4
abundance: NA
CDR3nt: TGCGCCAGCAGTGATAGGACTACCAGCCTCATTCAGTACTTC
CDR3aa: CASSDRTTSLIQYF

v_gene: TRBV28
d_gene: TRBD1
len: 14
j_gene: TRBJ1-6
abundance: many
CDR3nt: TGTGCCAGCGGGGACAGGGGGGACAATTCACCCCTCCACTTT
CDR3aa: CASGDRGDNSPLHF

v_gene: TRBV6-1
d_gene: TRBD1
len: 18
j_gene: TRBJ1-3
abundance: many
CDR3nt: TGTGCCAGCAGTGAAGCTGGGACCGGGACAGGGGCTGGAAACACCATATATTTT
CDR3aa: CASSEAGTGTGAGNTIYF

v_gene: TRBV11-2
d_gene: NA
len: 14
j_gene: TRBJ1-2
abundance: many
CDR3nt: TGTGCCAGCAGTTCGGGGCAGGGAGGCTATGGCTACACCTTC
CDR3aa: CASSSGQGGYGYTF

v_gene: TRBV7-9
d_gene: NA
len: 17
j_gene: TRBJ1-4
abundance: many
CDR3nt: TGTGCCAGCAGTCCCCCCCTCCGTCCCGGAAGTAATGAAAAACTGTTTTTT
CDR3aa: CASSPPLRPGSNEKLFF

v_gene: TRBV6-1
d_gene: NA
len: 15
j_gene: TRBJ1-1
abundance: many
CDR3nt: TGTGCCAGCACTCTAACTCGCCAGGGTAGCACTGAAGCTTTCTTT
CDR3aa: CASTLTRQGSTEAFF

v_gene: TRBV20-1
d_gene: TRBD1
len: 14
j_gene: TRBJ2-5
abundance: many
CDR3nt: TGCAGTGCTGCCCTACAGGGGTATCAAGAGACCCAGTACTTC
CDR3aa: CSAALQGYQETQYF

v_gene: TRBV9
d_gene: NA
len: 12
j_gene: TRBJ2-3
abundance: many
CDR3nt: TGTGCCAGCAGCGTAGGTACAGATACGCAGTATTTT
CDR3aa: CASSVGTDTQYF

v_gene: TRBV12-5
d_gene: NA
len: 14
j_gene: TRBJ1-6
abundance: many
CDR3nt: TGTGCTAGTGGTTTGGGGGTCTATAATTCACCCCTCCACTTT
CDR3aa: CASGLGVYNSPLHF

v_gene: TRBV5-5
d_gene: NA
len: 16
j_gene: TRBJ2-3
abundance: many
CDR3nt: TGTGCCAGCAGCTTGCGGACGGACTCTAGCACAGATACGCAGTATTTT
CDR3aa: CASSLRTDSSTDTQYF

v_gene: TRBV5-4
d_gene: TRBD1
len: 14
j_gene: TRBJ2-7
abundance: few
CDR3nt: TGTGCCAGCAGCTTGGACAGGGGAGTGTGGGAGCAGTACTTC
CDR3aa: CASSLDRGVWEQYF